This T cell receptor beta chain derives from a study of T cells after yellow fever vaccination. Study-wide context: Any fraction with a low cell number was prepared using SMART-Seq v4 Ultra Low Input. Study-level findings and limits: From the bulk population, abundant clonotypes could contaminate and appear within FACS-sorted repertoires.

With 8 bases removed from V and 7 bases from J, the gap between germline ends came to 17 bases. CDR1 is LNHDA and CDR2 is SQIVND in the germline V gene (reference sequence). The CDR3 is made up of 13 amino acids. The study made its TCR cDNA through 5'RACE template switching. That step introduced a universal primer site along with UMIs. TCRdb processed the 5' RACE reads anew with MiXCR; each CDR3 protein has one entry. The table lists hundreds of thousands of distinct CDR3 sequences, about an eighth of them singletons, with 3.2% in the top ten. This clonotype occurred a few times. Its antigen is as yet unknown.

This material consisted of CD4+ T cells sorted from PBMCs, taken 15 days after the yellow fever booster vaccination. The chain uses TRBV19 and TRBJ1-2; a possible D gene is TRBD1 (6 bases). The TCR was taken from a man in his late teens or twenties who received the YFV17D yellow fever vaccine. CDR3 bases: TGTGCCAGTCAATCAGGACAGCCTTCTGGCTACACCTTC. It encodes CASQSGQPSGYTF.